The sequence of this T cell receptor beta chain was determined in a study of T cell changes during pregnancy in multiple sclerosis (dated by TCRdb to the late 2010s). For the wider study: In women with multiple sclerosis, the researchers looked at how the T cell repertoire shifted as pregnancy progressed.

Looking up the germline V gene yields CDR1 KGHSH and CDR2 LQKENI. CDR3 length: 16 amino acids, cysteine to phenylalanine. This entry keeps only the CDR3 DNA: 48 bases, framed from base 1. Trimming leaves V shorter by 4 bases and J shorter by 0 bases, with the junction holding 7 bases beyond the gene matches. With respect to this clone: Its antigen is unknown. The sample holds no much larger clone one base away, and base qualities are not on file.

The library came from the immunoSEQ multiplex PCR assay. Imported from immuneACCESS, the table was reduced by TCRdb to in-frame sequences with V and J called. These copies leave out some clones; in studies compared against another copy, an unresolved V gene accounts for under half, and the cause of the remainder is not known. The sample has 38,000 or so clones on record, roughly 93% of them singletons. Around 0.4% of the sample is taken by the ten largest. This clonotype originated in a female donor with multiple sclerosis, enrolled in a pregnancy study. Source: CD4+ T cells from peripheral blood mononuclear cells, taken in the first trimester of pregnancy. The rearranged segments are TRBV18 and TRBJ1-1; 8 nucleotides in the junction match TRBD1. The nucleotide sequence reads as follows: TGTGCCAGCTCACTGGACAGGGCCTGGGTGAACACTGAAGCTTTCTTT. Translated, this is CASSLDRAWVNTEAFF. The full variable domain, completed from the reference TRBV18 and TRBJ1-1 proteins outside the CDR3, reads NAGVMQNPRHLVRRRGQEARLRCSPMKGHSHVYWYRQLPEEGLKFMVYLQKENIIDESGMPKERFSAEFPKEGPSILRIQQVVRGDSAAYFCASSLDRAWVNTEAFFGQGTRLTVV.